This T cell receptor beta chain was identified during a study of cytomegalovirus exposure and HLA in healthy donors. This clone appeared a few times. What it binds is not known. Study-wide points: In an earlier analysis, in roughly 580 donors, most V segments appeared productive either ~87% or ~30% of the time. There were a few CMV-associated chains whose specificity for CMV antigens was confirmed in vitro. It emerged from a later analysis that several of the most significant clusters appeared to be linked to common viral pathogens.

PCR employed 60 Vbeta and 13 Jbeta primers. TCRdb's table, derived via immunoSEQ multiplex PCR, lists solely in-frame clones and lacks some. The sample carries roughly 130,000 clones, roughly two thirds recorded once. V gave up 6 bases and J gave up 2 bases; unmatched junction bases: 10. CDR1 WNHNN and CDR2 SYGVQD come from the germline V gene (reference sequence). The CDR3 runs 18 residues. Despite likely unrecorded immune exposures, the donors were nominally healthy at the time of sampling. The sample comprised PBMCs. The chain joins TRBV10-1 to TRBJ2-3, with 14 bases fitting TRBD2. The TCR originated in a man aged 25 to 40 in good health and CMV-seropositive. The CDR3 loop is CASSPGTSGSFFTDTQYF. The CDR3 DNA reads TGCGCCAGCAGCCCCGGGACTAGCGGGAGTTTCTTCACAGATACGCAGTATTTT.